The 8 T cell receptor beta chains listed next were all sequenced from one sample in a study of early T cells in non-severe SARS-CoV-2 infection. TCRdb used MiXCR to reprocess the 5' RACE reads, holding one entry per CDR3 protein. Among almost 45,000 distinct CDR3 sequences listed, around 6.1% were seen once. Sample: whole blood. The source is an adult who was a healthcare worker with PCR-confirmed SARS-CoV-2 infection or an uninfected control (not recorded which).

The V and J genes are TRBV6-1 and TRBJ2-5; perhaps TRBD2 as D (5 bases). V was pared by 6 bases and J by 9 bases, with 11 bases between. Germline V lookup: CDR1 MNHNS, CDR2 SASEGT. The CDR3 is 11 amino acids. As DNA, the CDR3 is TGTGCCAGCAGGGACCCCGGGGCCCAGTACTTC. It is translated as CASRDPGAQYF.

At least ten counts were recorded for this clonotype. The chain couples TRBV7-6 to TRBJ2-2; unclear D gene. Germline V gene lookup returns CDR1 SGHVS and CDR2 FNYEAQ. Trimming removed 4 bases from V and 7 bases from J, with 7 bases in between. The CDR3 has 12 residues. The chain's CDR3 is CASSSSGGELFF. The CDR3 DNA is TGTGCCAGCAGCTCCTCTGGCGGGGAGCTGTTTTTT.

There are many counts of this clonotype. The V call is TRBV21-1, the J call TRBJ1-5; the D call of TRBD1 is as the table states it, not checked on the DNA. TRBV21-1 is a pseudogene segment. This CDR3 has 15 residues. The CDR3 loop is CASSRLGDRNQPQHF. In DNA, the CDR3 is TGTGCCAGCAGCAGACTGGGGGACCGCAATCAGCCCCAGCATTTT.

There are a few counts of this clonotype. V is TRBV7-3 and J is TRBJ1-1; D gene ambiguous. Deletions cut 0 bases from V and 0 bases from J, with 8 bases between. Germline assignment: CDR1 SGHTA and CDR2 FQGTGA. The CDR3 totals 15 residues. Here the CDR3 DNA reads TGTGCCAGCAGCTTAACTGGATTGCTGAACACTGAAGCTTTCTTT. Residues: CASSLTGLLNTEAFF.

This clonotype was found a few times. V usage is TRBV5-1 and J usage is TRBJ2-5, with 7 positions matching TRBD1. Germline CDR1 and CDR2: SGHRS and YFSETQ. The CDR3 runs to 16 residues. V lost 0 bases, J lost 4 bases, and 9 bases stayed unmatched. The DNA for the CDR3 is TGCGCCAGCAGCTTGGACCCTTACAGGGGCGGAGAGACCCAGTACTTC. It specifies CASSLDPYRGGETQYF.

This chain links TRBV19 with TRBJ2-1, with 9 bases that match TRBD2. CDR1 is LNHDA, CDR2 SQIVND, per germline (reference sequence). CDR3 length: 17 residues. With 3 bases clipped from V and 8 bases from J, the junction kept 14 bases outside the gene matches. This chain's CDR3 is CASSISGSGGALDEQFF. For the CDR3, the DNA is TGTGCCAGTAGTATTTCGGGTAGCGGGGGTGCCTTGGATGAGCAGTTCTTC. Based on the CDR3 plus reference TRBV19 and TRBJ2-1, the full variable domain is DGGITQSPKYLFRKEGQNVTLSCEQNLNHDAMYWYRQDPGQGLRLIYYSQIVNDFQKGDIAEGYSVSREKKESFPLTVTSAQKNPTAFYLCASSISGSGGALDEQFFGPGTRLTVL.

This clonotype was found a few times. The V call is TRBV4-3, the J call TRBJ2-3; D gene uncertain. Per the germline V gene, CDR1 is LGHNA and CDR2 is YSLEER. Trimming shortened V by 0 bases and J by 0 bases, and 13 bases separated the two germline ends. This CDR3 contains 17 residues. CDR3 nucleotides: TGCGCCAGCAGCCAAGATCCTGGGCCAGCTAGCACAGATACGCAGTATTTT. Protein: CASSQDPGPASTDTQYF.

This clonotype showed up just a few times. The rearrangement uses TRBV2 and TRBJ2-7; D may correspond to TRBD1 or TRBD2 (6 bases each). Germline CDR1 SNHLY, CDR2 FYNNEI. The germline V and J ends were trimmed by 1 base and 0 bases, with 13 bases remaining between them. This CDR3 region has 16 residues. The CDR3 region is CASSEEGGDSSYEQYF. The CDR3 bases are TGTGCCAGCAGTGAAGAGGGGGGTGATAGCTCCTACGAGCAGTACTTC.